These 29 T cell receptor beta chains came from one sample sequenced in a study of blood T cells in healthy people across ages. For the second PCR, which ran for about 7 to 11 cycles, a sample-barcoded 5' primer and a J-beta primer mix were used. TCRdb reanalysed the 5' RACE reads using MiXCR and keeps one entry per CDR3 protein. The repertoire holds around 800,000 distinct CDR3 sequences, with 53% as singletons. The sequenced sample consisted of blood. Source of these receptors: an elderly man in good health.

V and J are TRBV20-1 and TRBJ2-3; 7 bases agree with TRBD1. J lost 4 bases, V lost 6 bases, and 16 bases had no gene match. The CDR3 loop spans 16 amino acids. The germline V gene has CDR1 DFQATT and CDR2 SNEGSKA (reference sequence). The CDR3: CSAKIGAAGGADTQYF. The CDR3 nucleotides read TGCAGTGCGAAAATAGGAGCGGCAGGGGGTGCAGATACGCAGTATTTT.

This clonotype was picked up a small number of times. V is TRBV29-1 and J is TRBJ1-2; unclear D gene. V lost 4 bases, J lost 2 bases, and 8 bases lay in between. The CDR3 is 12 amino acids. Germline CDR1 is SQVTM and CDR2 is ANQGSEA. In DNA, the CDR3 is TGCAGCGTTGCCGACGGCAACTATGGCTACACCTTC. This encodes CSVADGNYGYTF.

The CDR3 loop reads CASSLVFAGYAYF. Here the CDR3 DNA reads TGTGCCAGCAGCTTAGTATTCGCAGGATACGCGTATTTT. The rearrangement joins TRBV11-2 to TRBJ2-3; D unresolved. CDR1 and CDR2 (germline): SGHAT, FQNNGV. Deletions cut 1 base from V and 14 bases from J, with 16 bases between. The CDR3 spans 13 residues.

The genes are TRBV29-1 and TRBJ1-2; TRBD1 is a possible D gene (6 bases). Germline V lookup: CDR1 SQVTM, CDR2 ANQGSEA. The CDR3 contains 15 residues. Between the trimmed V and J ends, which lost 0 bases and 8 bases, there was a span of 19 bases. The CDR3 sequence is CSVEDRGTSPWGYTF. CDR3 in DNA: TGCAGCGTTGAAGATCGGGGGACATCGCCGTGGGGCTACACCTTC.

This chain joins TRBV28 and TRBJ1-2; weak D call: TRBD1 (5 bases). CDR3 length: 13 amino acids. V lost 6 bases, J lost 4 bases, and 12 bases lay in between. The germline V gene encodes CDR1 MDHEN and CDR2 SYDVKM. The CDR3 loop is CASSRDGIYGYTF. The CDR3 coding sequence is TGTGCCAGCAGCCGGGACGGGATCTATGGCTACACCTTC.

This clonotype was detected only once. The rearrangement joins TRBV12-5 to TRBJ2-3; D possibly matches TRBD1 or TRBD2 (5 bases each). The V gene lost 2 bases and the J gene lost 14 bases, with 23 bases spanning the gap. Germline V gives CDR1 LGHNT, CDR2 FRNRAP. The CDR3 has 15 amino acids. The CDR3 region is CASGLPPGRDRYAYF. CDR3 nucleotides: TGTGCTAGTGGTTTGCCCCCAGGGAGAGACAGATACGCGTATTTT.

The chain combines TRBV20-1 with TRBJ1-4, with D tentatively TRBD1 (6 bases). Germline V lookup: CDR1 DFQATT, CDR2 SNEGSKA (reference sequence). The CDR3 runs to 15 residues. The germline V and J ends were trimmed by 0 bases and 7 bases, with 15 bases remaining between them. The CDR3: CSARDSGGSGEKLFF. The CDR3 nucleotides read TGCAGTGCTAGAGATTCGGGGGGCAGTGGTGAAAAACTGTTTTTT.

The chain recombines TRBV7-2 with TRBJ2-7; the D gene is possibly TRBD2 (6 bases). V was shortened by 1 base and J by 0 bases, with 10 bases between the two germline ends. Germline lookup yields CDR1 SGHTA and CDR2 FQGNSA. The CDR3 runs to 15 residues. Written as DNA, the CDR3 is TGTGCCAGCAGCTTAGAACGGGGGAGCTCCTACGAGCAGTACTTC. As protein: CASSLERGSSYEQYF.

The rearrangement joins TRBV28 to TRBJ1-2; D unresolved. Trimming removed 10 bases from V and 10 bases from J, with 19 bases in between. CDR3 length equals 12 residues. Germline CDR1 reads MDHEN; CDR2 reads SYDVKM. The CDR3: CAIRRGLGDYTF. In DNA, the CDR3 is TGTGCCATCCGAAGAGGCCTCGGGGACTACACCTTC.

The chain combines TRBV20-1 with TRBJ1-4, with D hard to call. The germline gives CDR1 DFQATT, CDR2 SNEGSKA (reference sequence). V gave up 2 bases and J gave up 10 bases, with 8 bases separating them. The CDR3 spans 11 residues. The CDR3 here is CSARFEGKLFF. CDR3 DNA sequence: TGCAGTGCTAGATTCGAGGGAAAACTGTTTTTT.

The V gene is TRBV29-1, the J gene TRBJ1-2; no clear D gene. Germline loops: CDR1 SQVTM, CDR2 ANQGSEA. The CDR3 is made up of 13 amino acids. V was cut by 7 bases and J by 3 bases, with 15 bases left in between. The CDR3 loop is CSASEGLDYGYTF. For the CDR3, the DNA is TGCAGCGCCAGTGAGGGATTAGACTATGGCTACACCTTC.

The rearrangement uses TRBV4-2 and TRBJ2-3, with TRBD2 identical over 9 bases. CDR1 and CDR2 from the germline V gene are LGHNA and YNFKEQ. The CDR3 is 16 amino acids. V lost 4 bases to trimming and J lost 0 bases; unmatched junction nucleotides: 5. Written as DNA, the CDR3 is TGTGCCAGCAGCCCAGCTAGCGGGACTAGCACAGATACGCAGTATTTT. Protein: CASSPASGTSTDTQYF.

This clonotype was counted a single time. The CDR3 DNA is TGTGCCAGCAGCAATATGAGCCAGGGGCGCACCTACGAGCAGTACTTC. Residues: CASSNMSQGRTYEQYF. V is TRBV21-1 and J is TRBJ2-7. TRBV21-1 is classified as a pseudogene. The CDR3 runs to 16 residues.

The genes are TRBV24-1 and TRBJ1-2; a weak D match, TRBD1 (5 bases). Germline loops: CDR1 KGHDR, CDR2 SFDVKD. With 7 bases removed from V and 2 bases from J, the gap between germline ends came to 10 bases. There are 13 residues in the CDR3. The CDR3 region is CATRRGDNYGYTF. The CDR3 DNA is TGTGCCACCAGGCGGGGGGACAACTATGGCTACACCTTC.

This clonotype was seen a handful of times. The chain couples TRBV5-1 to TRBJ2-4, with 8 bases that match TRBD1. Trimming took 0 bases from V and 1 from J; bases not matched to a gene: 12. The CDR3 has 19 residues. CDR1 SGHRS and CDR2 YFSETQ come from the germline V gene. The CDR3 coding sequence is TGCGCCAGCAGCTTGGATCAGGGGGCGGCCGTCTCGGCCAAAAACATTCAGTACTTC. Protein sequence: CASSLDQGAAVSAKNIQYF.

The chain combines TRBV20-1 with TRBJ1-5; D possibly corresponds to TRBD1 (6 bases). V was shortened by 6 bases and J by 0 bases, with 12 bases between the two germline ends. The CDR3 is 14 amino acids. Germline V lookup: CDR1 DFQATT, CDR2 SNEGSKA (reference sequence). CDR3 sequence: CSASPDSSNQPQHF. CDR3 nucleotides: TGCAGTGCCTCCCCGGACAGTAGCAATCAGCCCCAGCATTTT.

This sequence joins TRBV12-3 or TRBV12-4 and TRBJ2-3, with 10 bases lining up with TRBD1. Trimming at V came to 6 bases and at J to 3 bases, leaving 6 bases not matched to a gene. CDR3 size: 15 residues. The CDR3 reads CASRPTGGFTDTQYF. As DNA, the CDR3 is TGTGCCAGCAGGCCGACAGGGGGCTTTACAGATACGCAGTATTTT.

CDR3 bases: TGTGCCAGCAGCTTAGTCCAGGGGCCAAACAATGAGCAGTACTTC. Amino acids: CASSLVQGPNNEQYF. The chain joins TRBV7-2 to TRBJ2-7; D is perhaps TRBD1 (6 bases). This CDR3 is 15 amino acids long. Per germline, CDR1 SGHTA and CDR2 FQGNSA. Trimming shortened V by 1 base and J by 7 bases, and 17 bases separated the two germline ends.

This clonotype appeared a few times. The chain combines TRBV4-1 with TRBJ1-4; D is undetermined. The CDR3 sequence is 17 residues long. V dropped 1 base and J dropped 5 bases, with 17 bases sitting between them. The germline V gene has CDR1 MGHRA and CDR2 YSYEKL. CDR3 nucleotides: TGCGCCAGCAGCCAAGGAGTCTTCGGGCTTGGGAATGAAAAACTGTTTTTT. Protein product: CASSQGVFGLGNEKLFF.

This clonotype was seen a handful of times. The chain employs TRBV10-3 and TRBJ2-3; TRBD2 matches at 8 bases. In germline, CDR1 is ENHRY, CDR2 SYGVKD. CDR3 length: 12 amino acids. V was pared by 8 bases and J by 14 bases, with 12 bases of the junction left unmatched. The CDR3 bases are TGTGCCATCGGAGAGACTAGCGCATACGCGTATTTT. Amino acid sequence: CAIGETSAYAYF.

J is TRBJ2-1 and V is TRBV5-1; TRBD2 matches at 14 bases. Looked up from germline, CDR1 is SGHRS and CDR2 is YFSETQ. This CDR3 region has 17 residues. After removal of 4 bases from V and 7 bases from J, the junction contained 10 bases not matched to a gene. The CDR3 region has the DNA TGCGCCAGCAGCCAAGAGGGACTAGCGGGAGTGGTAAATGAGCAGTTCTTC. The encoded protein is CASSQEGLAGVVNEQFF.

With regard to this clonotype: The germline gene is not matched at one end of the junction; a read error may be the cause. The chain links TRBV12-3 or TRBV12-4 to TRBJ1-2, with 12 positions matching TRBD1. The CDR3 runs 15 residues. DNA for the CDR3: TGTGCCAGCACTTTATCCGGGACAGGGGGCGAGGGCTACACCTTC. This translates into CASTLSGTGGEGYTF.

V gene TRBV7-8 combines with J gene TRBJ2-3; D is unclear. Deletions cut 7 bases from V and 14 bases from J, with 22 bases between. Germline loops: CDR1 SGHVS, CDR2 FQNEAQ. The CDR3 runs to 13 residues. CDR3 nucleotide sequence: TGTGCCAGCACCCCAGGCCCCCGCAGATACGCGTATTTT. Protein product: CASTPGPRRYAYF. The whole variable domain, remainder taken from reference TRBV7-8 and TRBJ2-3, is GAGVSQSPRYKVAKRGQDVALRCDPISGHVSLFWYQQALGQGPEFLTYFQNEAQLDKSGLPSDRFFAERPEGSVSTLKIQRTQQEDSAVYLCASTPGPRRYAYFGPGTRLTVL.

This sequence joins TRBV6-2 or TRBV6-3 and TRBJ2-7; D is unresolved. The CDR3 runs to 11 residues. With 6 bases removed from V and 6 bases from J, the gap between germline ends came to 9 bases. The germline CDR1 and CDR2 sequences are MNHEY and SVGEGT. The CDR3 spells CASSPKREQYF. The DNA of the CDR3 is TGTGCCAGCAGCCCTAAGCGCGAGCAGTACTTC.

The rearrangement joins TRBV7-2 to TRBJ1-4; 7 nucleotides match TRBD1. The CDR3 totals 16 residues. After removal of 5 bases from V and 3 bases from J, the junction contained 9 bases not matched to a gene. The germline CDR1 and CDR2 sequences are SGHTA and FQGNSA. CDR3 in amino acids: CASSPGGAGANEKLFF. DNA for the CDR3: TGTGCCAGCAGCCCAGGGGGGGCAGGGGCTAATGAAAAACTGTTTTTT.

The rearrangement links TRBV7-3 to TRBJ2-3, with D unresolved. The V gene's germline CDR1 is SGHTA and CDR2 FQGTGA. V lost 0 bases and J 2 bases, leaving 12 bases between the germline ends. The CDR3 runs to 16 residues. The CDR3 DNA sequence: TGTGCCAGCAGCTTAACGCCGGGCGTCTTCACAGATACGCAGTATTTT. Protein product: CASSLTPGVFTDTQYF.

V gene TRBV20-1 combines with J gene TRBJ1-5, with TRBD1 matching over 8 bases. V dropped 6 bases and J dropped 3; count of bases not matched to a gene: 4. The CDR3 covers 13 residues. Germline CDR1 reads DFQATT; CDR2 reads SNEGSKA (reference sequence). This chain's CDR3 is CSARQGNNQPQHF. In DNA form, the CDR3 reads TGCAGTGCGAGACAGGGGAACAATCAGCCCCAGCATTTT.

The J gene is TRBJ2-3, the V gene TRBV6-1, with D possibly matching TRBD2 (6 bases). The length of the CDR3 is 15 residues. From germline, CDR1 is MNHNS and CDR2 SASEGT. The V gene lost 0 bases and the J gene lost 14 bases, with 21 bases spanning the gap. The DNA of the CDR3 is TGTGCCAGCAGTGAAGCGAGCGGAGGAGGGAGATACGCGTATTTT. Its translation: CASSEASGGGRYAYF.

V is TRBV5-1 and J is TRBJ2-4; TRBD2 aligns across 7 bases. The CDR3 is 17 amino acids. Germline CDR1 and CDR2: SGHRS and YFSETQ. The V and J ends lost 0 bases and 0 bases, in that order; junction bases with no gene match: 6. The CDR3 sequence: CASSLAGGTLAKNIQYF. The DNA of the CDR3 is TGCGCCAGCAGCTTGGCCGGGGGGACTCTAGCCAAAAACATTCAGTACTTC.